This is a list of T cell receptor beta chains from one sample in a study of cytomegalovirus exposure and HLA in healthy donors. Some clones are missing from TCRdb's copy, which holds only in-frame ones; the method was immunoSEQ multiplex PCR. The sample has more than 90,000 clones; about four fifths are singletons. Sequenced material: PBMCs. Source of these receptors: a human donor in good health. The CDR3 runs from the conserved cysteine through the conserved F or W. A D gene is named only where the DNA matches it firmly. Clone size is not always given. Where it is, it says once, few, many or a class for expanded clones.

v_gene	j_gene	abundance	d_gene	CDR3aa	CDR3nt
TRBV29-1	TRBJ2-3	NA	NA	CSVDKRLASDTQYF	TGCAGCGTTGATAAAAGGCTAGCATCAGATACGCAGTATTTT
TRBV9	TRBJ2-1	NA	TRBD2	CASSPPGGVGVSGRNEQFF	TGTGCCAGCAGCCCCCCCGGCGGAGTTGGGGTTAGCGGGAGGAATGAGCAGTTCTTC
TRBV27	TRBJ2-7	NA	TRBD2	CASSGGGRAEQYF	TGTGCCAGCAGCGGGGGGGGGCGGGCCGAGCAGTACTTC
TRBV5-1	TRBJ2-7	NA	TRBD2	CASSLVGSGILREQYF	TGCGCCAGCAGCTTGGTTGGTAGCGGGATACTACGTGAGCAGTACTTC
TRBV19	TRBJ2-7	NA	TRBD1	CASSGQGRSYEQYF	TGTGCCAGTAGCGGACAGGGGAGGTCCTACGAGCAGTACTTC
TRBV6-1	TRBJ1-5	NA	TRBD1	CASSPDRVNQPQHF	TGTGCCAGCAGTCCCGACAGGGTCAATCAGCCCCAGCATTTT
TRBV6-6	TRBJ2-7	NA	NA	CASRRDTDEQYF	TGTGCCAGCAGAAGGGACACCGACGAGCAGTACTTC
TRBV6-5	TRBJ2-3	few	TRBD2	CASRNSGSGDTQYF	TGTGCCAGCAGGAATAGCGGGAGTGGTGATACGCAGTATTTT
TRBV10-3	TRBJ1-1	few	NA	CAIRRTVMNTEAFF	TGTGCCATCAGGAGGACAGTCATGAACACTGAAGCTTTCTTT
TRBV27	TRBJ1-5	NA	TRBD1	CASSPRDRVNRPQHF	TGTGCCAGCAGTCCCCGGGACAGAGTCAATCGGCCCCAGCATTTT
TRBV5-1	TRBJ2-2	once	TRBD1	CASSRGDRDTGELFF	TGCGCCAGCAGCCGGGGGGACAGGGATACCGGGGAGCTGTTTTTT
TRBV7-8	TRBJ1-2	NA	TRBD1	CASSARWDRGTNGYTF	TGTGCCAGCAGCGCGCGCTGGGACAGGGGGACGAATGGCTACACCTTC
TRBV5-6	TRBJ1-5	NA	NA	CASSPGPGVAQPQHF	TGTGCCAGCAGCCCGGGGCCAGGGGTAGCACAGCCCCAGCATTTT
TRBV11-1	TRBJ2-2	NA	TRBD1	CASSFVGQGGGELFF	TGTGCCAGCAGCTTCGTCGGACAGGGCGGGGGGGAGCTGTTTTTT
TRBV5-1	TRBJ2-2	NA	TRBD1	CASSLQGDNTGELFF	TGCGCCAGCAGCTTACAGGGGGATAACACCGGGGAGCTGTTTTTT
TRBV2	TRBJ1-5	NA	NA	CASSAEWRQPQHF	TGTGCCAGCAGCGCCGAATGGAGGCAGCCCCAGCATTTT
TRBV5-1	TRBJ2-2	NA	TRBD2	CASSASGGPGNTGELFF	TGCGCCAGCAGCGCTAGCGGGGGGCCCGGGAACACCGGGGAGCTGTTTTTT
TRBV6-6	TRBJ1-2	once	TRBD1	CASSQGTGTGYTF	TGTGCCAGCAGCCAAGGGACAGGGACTGGCTACACCTTC
TRBV5-4	TRBJ2-1	NA	NA	CASSLVSVPEQFF	TGTGCCAGCAGCTTGGTCAGCGTCCCTGAGCAGTTCTTC
TRBV4-3	TRBJ2-6	NA	NA	CASSQDEGLPGVLTF	TGCGCCAGCAGCCAAGATGAAGGTCTGCCAGGTGTCCTGACTTTC
TRBV9	TRBJ1-1	NA	TRBD1	CASSSQTGNNDREAFF	TGTGCCAGCAGCTCCCAGACAGGGAATAATGACCGTGAAGCTTTCTTT
TRBV10-1	TRBJ2-7	once	TRBD1	CASTPGQGASAYEQYF	TGCGCCAGCACACCGGGACAGGGGGCGTCCGCCTACGAGCAGTACTTC
TRBV2	TRBJ1-6	NA	NA	CASSGRNGSPLHF	TGTGCCAGCAGTGGGAGAAACGGATCACCCCTCCACTTT
TRBV30	TRBJ1-2	NA	NA	CAWIMVGTRGGYTF	TGTGCCTGGATAATGGTCGGCACAAGAGGCGGCTACACCTTC
TRBV5-4	TRBJ2-7	NA	NA	CASSSGTWQDYEQYF	TGTGCCAGCAGCTCCGGAACGTGGCAGGACTACGAGCAGTACTTC
TRBV6-1	TRBJ2-1	NA	TRBD1	CASSRQGEQFF	TGTGCCAGCAGCAGACAGGGCGAGCAGTTCTTC
TRBV29-1	TRBJ2-3	NA	TRBD2	CSVYGLAGSGSTDTQYF	TGCAGCGTTTACGGACTAGCGGGATCCGGGTCTACAGATACGCAGTATTTT
TRBV19	TRBJ1-2	NA	NA	CASSIGRGHYGYTF	TGTGCCAGTAGTATCGGGCGGGGGCACTATGGCTACACCTTC
TRBV11-2	TRBJ2-3	NA	TRBD1	CASSHPPLPDRGADTQYF	TGTGCCAGCAGCCACCCCCCACTCCCAGACAGGGGAGCAGATACGCAGTATTTT
TRBV12-5	TRBJ1-1	few	NA	CASALHGGGTTEAFF	TGTGCTAGTGCCCTCCACGGGGGGGGGACCACTGAAGCTTTCTTT
TRBV6-1	TRBJ1-1	NA	TRBD1	CASSEFPQGGFF	TGTGCCAGCAGTGAATTCCCACAGGGGGGCTTTTTT
TRBV29-1	TRBJ1-1	NA	NA	CGGGSQGEAFF	TGCGGGGGAGGGAGCCAGGGCGAAGCTTTCTTT
TRBV29-1	TRBJ2-7	NA	TRBD2	CSVTKLAGAYEQYF	TGCAGCGTTACAAAACTAGCGGGGGCCTACGAGCAGTACTTC
TRBV27	TRBJ2-1	NA	TRBD2	CATMASGGFQKQFF	TGTGCCACCATGGCGAGCGGGGGGTTCCAAAAGCAGTTCTTC
TRBV7-9	TRBJ1-4	NA	TRBD1	CASSFTGGVGEKLFF	TGTGCCAGCAGCTTTACAGGGGGCGTGGGAGAAAAACTGTTTTTT
TRBV5-1	TRBJ1-5	NA	NA	CASSLLGGQPQHF	TGCGCCAGCAGCTTATTAGGGGGTCAGCCCCAGCATTTT
TRBV6-5	TRBJ1-2	NA	TRBD1	CASSYKTGGGFYGYTF	TGTGCCAGCAGTTATAAGACAGGGGGCGGTTTCTATGGCTACACCTTC
TRBV2	TRBJ2-7	NA	NA	CASSEWQGTYEQYF	TGTGCCAGCAGTGAATGGCAGGGGACCTACGAGCAGTACTTC
TRBV25-1	TRBJ1-4	NA	NA	CASREGSGAYEKLFF	TGTGCCAGCAGGGAGGGATCCGGGGCATATGAAAAACTGTTTTTT
TRBV10-2	TRBJ1-2	NA	NA	CATTGLVSHGYTF	TGCGCCACCACGGGACTCGTCTCCCATGGCTACACCTTC
TRBV6-6	TRBJ1-5	once	NA	CASRTSGNQPQHF	TGTGCCAGCAGGACATCCGGCAATCAGCCCCAGCATTTT
TRBV29-1	TRBJ1-2	NA	TRBD1	CSTSGGGYGYTF	TGCAGCACCTCAGGGGGAGGCTATGGCTACACCTTC
TRBV7-9	TRBJ1-5	NA	TRBD1	CASSPGTGVNSNQPQHF	TGTGCCAGCAGCCCCGGGACAGGCGTTAATAGCAATCAGCCCCAGCATTTT
TRBV10-1	TRBJ2-1	NA	NA	CASSDWGGIGEQFF	TGCGCCAGCAGTGATTGGGGGGGCATTGGTGAGCAGTTCTTC
TRBV2	TRBJ1-4	NA	NA	CASNGLPGGKLFF	TGTGCCAGCAATGGACTCCCGGGGGGAAAACTGTTTTTT
TRBV25-1	TRBJ2-3	NA	NA	CASSFSGPTDTQYF	TGTGCCAGCAGTTTTAGCGGTCCCACAGATACGCAGTATTTT
TRBV10-3	TRBJ1-1	NA	TRBD1	CAIQGPNTEAFF	TGTGCCATACAGGGGCCGAACACTGAAGCTTTCTTT
TRBV11-2	TRBJ1-2	NA	NA	CASSVRQPYGYTF	TGTGCCAGCAGCGTCAGGCAGCCCTATGGCTACACCTTC
TRBV7-2	TRBJ1-1	NA	NA	CASSLYLEAFF	TGTGCCAGCAGCTTATACCTAGAAGCTTTCTTT
TRBV6-6	TRBJ2-4	few	NA	CASSTTGVLAKNIQYF	TGTGCCAGCAGCACAACGGGGGTCCTAGCCAAAAACATTCAGTACTTC